These 2 T cell receptor beta chains were all obtained from the same sample, sequenced in a study of CD8+ T cells in alopecia areata. The treatment: oral pan-JAK inhibitor, 5-10 mg twice daily. cDNA serving as the sequencing template came from extracted, reverse transcribed RNA. Assay used: immunoSEQ multiplex PCR; TCRdb lists only in-frame clones, some missing. The table lists roughly 200,000 clones, about 55% of them singletons. Sequencing was performed on CD8+ T cells sorted from blood, taken at week 24, from a patient treated with tofacitinib. These receptors came from a human donor with alopecia areata.

This clone was observed a few times. The chain joins TRBV29-1 to TRBJ2-7, with D maybe TRBD2 (5 bases). Between the trimmed V and J ends, which lost 0 bases and 5 bases, there was a span of 14 bases. This CDR3 has 14 residues. Germline V gene sequence: CDR1 SQVTM, CDR2 ANQGSEA. CDR3 coding DNA: TGCAGCGTTGAAGACCGATCAGCCGGGAACGAGCAGTACTTC. It encodes CSVEDRSAGNEQYF.

This chain uses TRBV6-5 with TRBJ1-2; no clear D. There are 12 residues in the CDR3. Germline V gives CDR1 MNHEY, CDR2 SVGAGI. Trimming took 10 bases from V and 2 from J, leaving 11 bases between them. The CDR3 sequence: CATNTENYGYTF. The CDR3 DNA sequence: TGTGCCACCAATACAGAAAACTATGGCTACACCTTC.